The clone carrying this TCR beta chain occurred once. The antigen remains unidentified. This specimen belongs to a study of blood T cells in healthy people across ages. The germline V gene has CDR1 SGHRS and CDR2 YFSETQ. Trimming at V came to 3 bases and at J to 1 base, leaving 3 bases not matched to a gene. The CDR3 runs to 16 residues. Next came a second PCR, run for about 7 to 12 cycles, which used a sample-barcoded 5' primer along with a J-beta primer mix. At least 2.5 million CDR3-containing paired-end reads were obtained per sample. Each CDR3 protein is one row after TCRdb ran MiXCR on the 5' RACE reads. Counted here are about 1.1 million distinct CDR3 sequences, roughly two fifths occurring once; the ten biggest clones make up 10% to 15%. General study points: Older age went with lower TCR beta diversity per million T cells, in a roughly linear way. Whereas aged donors had fewer naive CD4+ cells, long-lived donors had more of them and higher diversity. Reliance upon unsorted PBMCs precluded definitive naive versus antigen-experienced comparison.

This TCR derives from a man between 18 and 35 years old in good health. The sequenced sample was blood. The chain employs TRBV5-1 and TRBJ2-3, with 12 bases that match TRBD1. The CDR3 coding sequence is TGCGCCAGCAGCTCGGGACAGGGGGCTCGCACAGATACGCAGTATTTT. This gives the protein CASSSGQGARTDTQYF.